This T cell receptor beta chain was sequenced during a study of OX40 agonist ivuxolimab in advanced cancers. For the study at large: Males comprised roughly four fifths of the group, whose mean age was about 61 years (range roughly 20 to 85).

TCRdb's table, derived via immunoSEQ multiplex PCR, lists solely in-frame clones and lacks some. The sample has 65,000 to 90,000 clones, around nine tenths seen once. Systemic immunosuppression or autoimmune disease history was grounds to exclude patients. This sequence was found in an adult with an advanced solid tumor such as melanoma, head and neck, liver or kidney cancer. Sequencing was performed on CD4+ or CD8+ T cells sorted from blood, taken in a trial of the OX40 agonist ivuxolimab.

This CDR3 reads CACGTANYGYTF. DNA for the CDR3: TGTGCCTGCGGGACAGCCAACTATGGCTACACCTTC. The V and J genes are TRBV2 and TRBJ1-2, with TRBD1 identical over 7 bases. Looked up from germline, CDR1 is SNHLY and CDR2 is FYNNEI. The CDR3 is 12 amino acids. V lost 11 bases and J lost 2; bases outside the gene matches: 5. The whole variable domain, remainder taken from reference TRBV2 and TRBJ1-2, is EPEVTQTPSHQVTQMGQEVILRCVPISNHLYFYWYRQILGQKVEFLVSFYNNEISEKSEIFDDQFSVERPDGSNFTLKIRSTKLEDSAMYFCACGTANYGYTFGSGTRLTVV.